This T cell receptor (beta chain) was profiled in a study of beta chain features in type 1 diabetes (dated by TCRdb to 2017 to 2018). General notes on the study: Mean age, gender distribution, total cell number and subset yield were not different between patients and healthy donors. A total of 100 million to 110 million sorted cells were examined across all samples, and a strong correlation was observed between cell number per subset and RNA yield. In the study, TCRB repertoires of sorted circulating CD4+ T cell subsets from recently diagnosed type 1 diabetes patients were compared with those of matched healthy donors. Naive and central memory subsets were obtained from all 30 or so donors, but regulatory and stem cell-like memory subsets were isolated from only 8 patients and roughly 8 healthy donors.

This clone came up a few times. The specificity of this receptor is unknown. No per-base quality is available; no much larger clone lies one base away. From each donor, a single peripheral blood sample of roughly 0.11 L on average was drawn into heparinised tubes. A BD FACSAria II and a panel including CD45RO, CCR7, CD25, CD127, CD95 and CD27 were used to sort naive, central memory, regulatory and stem cell-like memory CD4+ T cells. All sorted populations exceeded 98% purity. PBMCs were isolated right away by Lymphoprep density gradient centrifugation and were stained directly, without culture. Samples were stained and sorted in pairs, with one healthy donor and one patient per experiment, so that batch effects were minimized. The High Capacity cDNA Reverse Transcription Kit was used to reverse transcribe all of the isolated RNA, meaning that expressed TCRB transcripts were what got sequenced. Deep immunoSEQ sequencing was applied to naive, central memory and regulatory T cell samples, giving an average of roughly 3.6 million total reads per sample. Sorted cells were lysed in RLT buffer and RNA was extracted with DNase-treated RNeasy Micro or Mini kits, depending on cell number. To prevent cross-contamination, each cell subset was processed individually, whereas patient and healthy donor samples were processed jointly. The immunoSEQ multiplex PCR was used to amplify TCRB sequences from cDNA, yielding 87-bp fragments that span the CDR3 region. The amplicons were sequenced using the Illumina HiSeq platform. In the paper's pipeline: Synthetic template baselines were used to correct PCR bias computationally, reads within Hamming distance 2 were collapsed, and singletons that could not be merged were discarded. Reads were aligned against IMGT so that V, D and J genes, CDR3 length and insertions or deletions at six rearrangement sites could be assigned. Within each subset, clonotype counts were normalized to the number of sorted cells before true diversity and Gini coefficients were calculated with the tcR R package. Repertoire sharing was quantified using the overlap coefficient calculated on TCRB nucleotide sequences. Out-of-frame TCRB sequences from naive cells were analyzed to stand in for the pre-selection repertoire. TCRdb retrieved this table from immuneACCESS and kept in-frame rearrangements only. Not all clones are present; in checked studies, unresolved V genes account for under half, and no reason is known for the remainder. That table gives V, J and clone size, and the DNA gave D and trimming. The sample records under 350,000 clones, roughly an eighth of which are singletons. The top ten clones comprise 0.017% of the sample.

The investigation overall reported the following: At VDJ recombination sites, patients with type 1 diabetes made fewer insertions and deleted more nucleotides, a pattern implying thymic rearrangement abnormalities. Because cDNA was sequenced instead of genomic DNA, highly expressing activated cells could be over-represented, though the groups showed no difference in activation or CD3 levels. Shorter templates might be favored by PCR, yet because patient and control samples were amplified and corrected together, any such skew would affect both groups equally. Naive, central memory and regulatory TCRB repertoires appeared more similar among patients than among healthy donors. In all four CD4+ subsets, TCRB CDR3 length was moderately but significantly shorter in type 1 diabetes patients. Because small numbers of individuals were included in the HLA sub-analyses, any influence of HLA type on TCRB rearrangement was left unresolved.

The germline V gene specifies SGHRS as CDR1 and YFSETQ as CDR2. Counted from cysteine to phenylalanine, this CDR3 has 15 amino acids. Solely the CDR3 DNA is kept, with 45 bases framed from the first base. V and J lose 5 bases and 7 bases, and a span of 18 bases separates them. The sample comprised naive CD4+ T cells from blood. The sample's cell subset or site label, decoded: true naive CD4+ T cells. The clonotype comes from a young man with type 1 diabetes. The chain links TRBV5-1 with TRBJ2-2; TRBD1 is a possible D gene, resting on 6 matching bases. The CDR3 region has the sequence CASRRTATLGGELFF. The nucleotide sequence is TGCGCCAGCAGGCGGACAGCGACTTTAGGCGGGGAGCTGTTTTTT.